This TCR beta chain is drawn from a study of Ad26.COV2.S vaccination and SARS-CoV-2 variants. Germline CDR1 MNHEY, CDR2 SVGEGT. Trimming cost V 2 bases and J 4 bases, with 8 bases left between them. CDR3 length equals 13 residues. Stated treatment: approximately 18 received Ad26.COV2.S at low or high dose, single or two shots; 5 received placebo; per-sample allocation not given. The investigators took samples on day 63 after the first vaccine or placebo injection. Only in-frame clones appear in the TCRdb table, and some are missing; sequencing was by immunoSEQ multiplex PCR. The sample lists over 350,000 clones, less than 90% seen once, with roughly 3.2% in the top ten.

This chain links TRBV6-2 or TRBV6-3 with TRBJ1-2; D ambiguous. The sequence was collected from a person between 18 and 65 years old who received the Ad26.COV2.S COVID-19 vaccine or a placebo. The material sequenced was peripheral blood, taken in a trial of Ad26.COV2.S vaccine versus placebo. Here the CDR3 reads CASSYQDGYGYTF. CDR3 DNA sequence: TGTGCCAGCAGTTACCAAGACGGCTATGGCTACACCTTC.